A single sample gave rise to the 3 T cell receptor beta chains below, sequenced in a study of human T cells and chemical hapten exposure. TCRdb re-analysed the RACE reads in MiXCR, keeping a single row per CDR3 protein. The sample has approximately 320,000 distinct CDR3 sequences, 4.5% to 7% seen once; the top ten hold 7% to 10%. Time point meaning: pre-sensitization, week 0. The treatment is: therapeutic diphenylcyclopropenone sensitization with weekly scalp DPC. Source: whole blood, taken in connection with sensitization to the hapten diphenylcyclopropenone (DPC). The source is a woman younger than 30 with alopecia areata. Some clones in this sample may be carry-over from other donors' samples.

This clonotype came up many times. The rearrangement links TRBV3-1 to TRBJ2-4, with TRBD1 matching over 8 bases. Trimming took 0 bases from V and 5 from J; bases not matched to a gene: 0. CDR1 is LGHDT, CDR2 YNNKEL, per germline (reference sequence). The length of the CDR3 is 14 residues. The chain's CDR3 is CASSQEDRENIQYF. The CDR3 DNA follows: TGTGCCAGCAGCCAAGAGGACAGGGAAAACATTCAGTACTTC.

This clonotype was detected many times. The chain's CDR3 is CASSHRTRGDTGNQPQHF. In DNA, the CDR3 is TGTGCCAGCAGCCATAGGACCAGGGGAGATACGGGCAATCAGCCCCAGCATTTT. The chain couples TRBV21-1 to TRBJ1-5; TRBD1 was called by the table and not checked on the DNA. TRBV21-1 is assigned pseudogene status. The CDR3 spans 18 residues.

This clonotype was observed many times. The CDR3, as DNA: TGTGCCAGCCAGCCAGGGCCCAGGGAGCTGTTTTTT. Residues: CASQPGPRELFF. The J gene is TRBJ2-2, the V gene TRBV7-9; D possibly corresponds to TRBD1 (5 bases). The CDR3 length is 12 residues. Germline V gene sequence: CDR1 SEHNR, CDR2 FQNEAQ (reference sequence). Trimming cost V 8 bases and J 9 bases, with 13 bases left between them.